The 7 T cell receptor beta chains below were found in one sample sequenced in a study of technical replicates of blood from a few donors. Method: immunoSEQ multiplex PCR; TCRdb's copy keeps in-frame clones and lacks some. Of tens of thousands of clones in the sample, around 94% were seen once. The sequenced sample consisted of T cells isolated from PBMCs. The receptors were sampled from a human donor in good health.

V gene TRBV5-4 combines with J gene TRBJ1-1; D is uncertain. The CDR3 runs 15 residues. V lost 0 bases, J lost 1 base, and 10 bases lay in between. CDR1 is SGHNT and CDR2 is YYREEE in the germline V gene (reference sequence). The CDR3 sequence is CASSLGMGPNTEAFF. The CDR3 region has the DNA TGTGCCAGCAGCTTGGGTATGGGCCCGAACACTGAAGCTTTCTTT.

This chain connects TRBV5-4 to TRBJ1-4; tentative D call: TRBD1 (5 bases). Germline loops: CDR1 SGHNT, CDR2 YYREEE (reference sequence). Trimming pared 1 base from V and 8 bases from J, leaving 21 bases between. The CDR3 loop spans 17 amino acids. The CDR3 is CASSLRPKNWGDEKLFF. In DNA form, the CDR3 reads TGTGCCAGCAGCTTGAGACCGAAGAATTGGGGGGACGAAAAACTGTTTTTT.

This clone was counted a single time. The chain employs TRBV7-6 and TRBJ1-1; unclear D gene. Trimming pared 0 bases from V and 3 bases from J, leaving 5 bases between. Looked up from germline, CDR1 is SGHVS and CDR2 is FNYEAQ. The CDR3 is 13 amino acids. The CDR3 spells CASSLAVYTEAFF. DNA of the CDR3: TGTGCCAGCAGCTTAGCTGTCTACACTGAAGCTTTCTTT.

The rearrangement joins TRBV10-3 to TRBJ1-2; a weak D match, TRBD1 (6 bases). CDR1 is ENHRY and CDR2 is SYGVKD in the germline V gene. V was cut by 5 bases and J by 4 bases, with 11 bases left in between. CDR3 length: 13 amino acids. The CDR3 region has the DNA TGTGCCATCAGTCCACAGGGTCCCTATGGCTACACCTTC. It yields the protein CAISPQGPYGYTF.

The chain recombines TRBV21-1 with TRBJ2-7; no DNA check was done on the table's D call, TRBD1. TRBV21-1 is classified as a pseudogene. This CDR3 contains 14 residues. CDR3 DNA: TGTGCCAGCAGCAAAGCGGACAGGCCCTACGAGCAGTACTTC. It codes for CASSKADRPYEQYF.

As for this clone: The sample carries other DNA sequences with the same CDR3. V gene TRBV9 combines with J gene TRBJ2-7; D may be TRBD1 (5 bases). CDR1 is SGDLS and CDR2 is YYNGEE in the germline V gene. The CDR3 is 14 residues long. Trimming took off 0 bases at V and 3 bases at J, with 10 bases between the two ends. The CDR3 region has the DNA TGTGCCAGCAGCGTAGCCCCAGGGAACTACGAGCAGTACTTC. Its translation: CASSVAPGNYEQYF.

The rearrangement links TRBV13 to TRBJ2-1; 7 positions match TRBD1. The CDR3 sequence is 12 residues long. Germline V gene data show CDR1 as PRHDT and CDR2 as FYEKMQ (reference sequence). J was trimmed by 7 bases and V by 7 bases; bases with no gene match: 4. The CDR3 here is CASTVTGNEQFF. For the CDR3, the DNA is TGTGCCAGCACCGTGACAGGGAATGAGCAGTTCTTC.